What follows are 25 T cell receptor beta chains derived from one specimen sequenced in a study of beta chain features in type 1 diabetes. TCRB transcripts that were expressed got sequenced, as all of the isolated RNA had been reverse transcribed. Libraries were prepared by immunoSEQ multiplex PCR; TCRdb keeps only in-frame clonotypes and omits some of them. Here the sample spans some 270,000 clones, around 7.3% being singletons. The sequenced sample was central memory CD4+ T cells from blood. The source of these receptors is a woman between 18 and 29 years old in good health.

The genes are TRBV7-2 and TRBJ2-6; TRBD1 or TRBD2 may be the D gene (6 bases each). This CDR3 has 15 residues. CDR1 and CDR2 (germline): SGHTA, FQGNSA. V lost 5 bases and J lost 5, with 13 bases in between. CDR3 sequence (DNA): TGTGCCAGCAGCCCAGGGGCGGGGAGGGCCAACGTCCTGACTTTC. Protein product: CASSPGAGRANVLTF.

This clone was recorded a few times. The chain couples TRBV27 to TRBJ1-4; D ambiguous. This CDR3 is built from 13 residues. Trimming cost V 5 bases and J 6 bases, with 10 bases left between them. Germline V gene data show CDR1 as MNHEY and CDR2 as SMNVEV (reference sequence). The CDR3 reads CASSPSAYEKLFF. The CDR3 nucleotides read TGTGCCAGCAGTCCCTCAGCTTATGAAAAACTGTTTTTT.

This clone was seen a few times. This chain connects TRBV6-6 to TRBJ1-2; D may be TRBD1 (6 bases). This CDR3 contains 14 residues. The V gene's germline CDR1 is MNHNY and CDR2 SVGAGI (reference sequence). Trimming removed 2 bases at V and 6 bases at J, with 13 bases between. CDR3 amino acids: CASSYGRGGDGYTF. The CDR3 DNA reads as TGTGCCAGCAGTTACGGCAGGGGAGGGGATGGCTACACCTTC.

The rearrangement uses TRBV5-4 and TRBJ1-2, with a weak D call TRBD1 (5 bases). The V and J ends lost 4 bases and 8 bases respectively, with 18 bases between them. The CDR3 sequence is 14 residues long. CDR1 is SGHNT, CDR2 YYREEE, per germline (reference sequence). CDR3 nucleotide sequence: TGTGCCAGCAGCAGGGGTACGGCTTCTTGGGGCTACACCTTC. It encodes CASSRGTASWGYTF.

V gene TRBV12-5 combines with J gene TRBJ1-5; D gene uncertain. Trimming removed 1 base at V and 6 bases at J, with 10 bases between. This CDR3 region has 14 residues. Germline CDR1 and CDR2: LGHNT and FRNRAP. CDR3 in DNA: TGTGCTAGTGGTTTGGGGACCGGGTCTCAGCCCCAGCATTTT. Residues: CASGLGTGSQPQHF.

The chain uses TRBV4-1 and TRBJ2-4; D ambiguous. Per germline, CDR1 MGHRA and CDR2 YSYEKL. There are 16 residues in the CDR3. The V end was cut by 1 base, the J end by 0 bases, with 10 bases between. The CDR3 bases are TGCGCCAGCAGCCAAGGGCTCCTACTAGCCAAAAACATTCAGTACTTC. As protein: CASSQGLLLAKNIQYF.

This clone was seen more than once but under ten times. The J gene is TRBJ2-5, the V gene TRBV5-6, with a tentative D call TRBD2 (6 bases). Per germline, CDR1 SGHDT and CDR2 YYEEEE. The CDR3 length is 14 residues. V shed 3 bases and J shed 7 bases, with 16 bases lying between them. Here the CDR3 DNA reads TGTGCCAGCAGCTCGGGACTCTGGGGGGTGACCCAGTACTTC. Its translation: CASSSGLWGVTQYF.

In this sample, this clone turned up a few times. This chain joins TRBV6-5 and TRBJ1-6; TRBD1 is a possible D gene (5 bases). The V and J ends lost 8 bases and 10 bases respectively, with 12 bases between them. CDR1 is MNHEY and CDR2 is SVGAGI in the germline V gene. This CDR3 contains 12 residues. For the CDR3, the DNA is TGTGCCAGCCGAAGGGGAGGGTCACCCCTCCACTTT. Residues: CASRRGGSPLHF.

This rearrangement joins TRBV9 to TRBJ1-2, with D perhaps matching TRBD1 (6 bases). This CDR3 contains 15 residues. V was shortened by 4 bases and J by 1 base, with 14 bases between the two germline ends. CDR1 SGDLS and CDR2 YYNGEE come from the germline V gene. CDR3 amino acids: CASSSTGRGNYGYTF. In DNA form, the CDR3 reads TGTGCCAGCAGCAGTACAGGGAGGGGTAACTATGGCTACACCTTC.

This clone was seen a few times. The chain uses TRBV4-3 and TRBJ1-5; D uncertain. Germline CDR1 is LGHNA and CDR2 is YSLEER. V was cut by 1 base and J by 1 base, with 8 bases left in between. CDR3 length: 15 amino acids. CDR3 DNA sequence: TGCGCCAGCAGCCAAGGAGGTGGGAGCAATCAGCCCCAGCATTTT. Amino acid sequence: CASSQGGGSNQPQHF.

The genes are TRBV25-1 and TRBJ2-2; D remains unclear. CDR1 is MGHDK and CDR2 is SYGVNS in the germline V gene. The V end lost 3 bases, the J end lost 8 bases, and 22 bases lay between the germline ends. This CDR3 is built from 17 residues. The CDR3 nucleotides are TGTGCCAGCAGTGAGTGGGAAGGGTCGAAGGTAACAGGGGAGCTGTTTTTT. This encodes CASSEWEGSKVTGELFF.

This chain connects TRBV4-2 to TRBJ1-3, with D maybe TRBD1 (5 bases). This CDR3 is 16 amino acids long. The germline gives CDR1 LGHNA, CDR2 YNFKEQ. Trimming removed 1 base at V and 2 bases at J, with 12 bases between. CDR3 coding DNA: TGTGCCAGCAGCCAAGGGCGGACATTAGCTGGAAACACCATATATTTT. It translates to CASSQGRTLAGNTIYF.

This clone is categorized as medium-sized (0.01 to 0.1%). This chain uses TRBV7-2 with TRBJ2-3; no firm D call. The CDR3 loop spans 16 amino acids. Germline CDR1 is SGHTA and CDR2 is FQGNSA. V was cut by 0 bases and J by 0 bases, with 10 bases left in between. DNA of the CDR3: TGTGCCAGCAGCTTAGCTGGGTATACTAGCACAGATACGCAGTATTTT. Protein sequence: CASSLAGYTSTDTQYF.

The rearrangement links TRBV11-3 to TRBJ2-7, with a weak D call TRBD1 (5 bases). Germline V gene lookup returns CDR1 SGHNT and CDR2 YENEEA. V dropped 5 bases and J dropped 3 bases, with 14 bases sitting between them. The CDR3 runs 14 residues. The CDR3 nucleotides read TGTGCCAGCAGCGCCAGACAGTCTTTCTACGAGCAGTACTTC. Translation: CASSARQSFYEQYF.

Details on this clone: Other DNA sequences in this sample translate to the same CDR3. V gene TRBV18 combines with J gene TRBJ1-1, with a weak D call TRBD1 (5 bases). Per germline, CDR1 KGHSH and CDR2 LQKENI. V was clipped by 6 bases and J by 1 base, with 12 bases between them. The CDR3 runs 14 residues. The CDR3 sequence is CASSPWGRNTEAFF. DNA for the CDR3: TGTGCCAGCTCCCCGTGGGGGAGGAACACTGAAGCTTTCTTT.

CDR3 DNA sequence: TGCGCCAGCACCCCCACAATACAGGGAACCTATGGCTACACCTTC. Translation: CASTPTIQGTYGYTF. V and J are TRBV5-1 and TRBJ1-2, with a tentative D call TRBD1 (6 bases). V was cut by 6 bases and J by 4 bases, with 19 bases left in between. This CDR3 has 15 amino acids. The germline gives CDR1 SGHRS, CDR2 YFSETQ.

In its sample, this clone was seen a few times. This CDR3 reads CASSIQGMGTEAFF. DNA for the CDR3: TGTGCCAGCAGCATTCAAGGGATGGGCACTGAAGCTTTCTTT. This chain links TRBV7-2 with TRBJ1-1; no clear D. CDR1 and CDR2 from the germline V gene are SGHTA and FQGNSA. This CDR3 region has 14 residues. Trimming pared 5 bases from V and 4 bases from J, leaving 14 bases between.

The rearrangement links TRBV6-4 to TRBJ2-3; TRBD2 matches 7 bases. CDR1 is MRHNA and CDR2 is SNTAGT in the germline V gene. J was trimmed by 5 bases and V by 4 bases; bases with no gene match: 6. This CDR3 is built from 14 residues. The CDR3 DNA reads TGTGCCAGCAGTGCGACTAGCTCCAGAGATACGCAGTATTTT. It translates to CASSATSSRDTQYF.

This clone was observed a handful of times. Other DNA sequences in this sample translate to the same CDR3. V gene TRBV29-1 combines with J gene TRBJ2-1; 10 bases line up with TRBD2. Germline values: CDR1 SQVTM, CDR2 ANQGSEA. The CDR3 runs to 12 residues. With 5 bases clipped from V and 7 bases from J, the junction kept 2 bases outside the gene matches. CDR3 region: CSVRTSGNEQFF. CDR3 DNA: TGCAGCGTTCGGACTAGCGGTAATGAGCAGTTCTTC.

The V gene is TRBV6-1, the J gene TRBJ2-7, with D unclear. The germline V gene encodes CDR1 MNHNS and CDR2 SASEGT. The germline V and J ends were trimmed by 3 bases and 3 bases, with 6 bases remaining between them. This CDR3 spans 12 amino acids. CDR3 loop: CASSDWGYEQYV. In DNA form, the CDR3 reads TGTGCCAGCAGTGATTGGGGCTACGAGCAGTACGTC.

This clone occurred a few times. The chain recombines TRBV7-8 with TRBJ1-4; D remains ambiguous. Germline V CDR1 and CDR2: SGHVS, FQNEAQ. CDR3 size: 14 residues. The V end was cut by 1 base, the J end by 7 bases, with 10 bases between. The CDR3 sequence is CASSLGSVGEKLFF. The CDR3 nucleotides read TGTGCCAGCAGCTTAGGTTCAGTGGGTGAAAAACTGTTTTTT. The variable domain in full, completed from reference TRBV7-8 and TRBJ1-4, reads GAGVSQSPRYKVAKRGQDVALRCDPISGHVSLFWYQQALGQGPEFLTYFQNEAQLDKSGLPSDRFFAERPEGSVSTLKIQRTQQEDSAVYLCASSLGSVGEKLFFGSGTQLSVL.

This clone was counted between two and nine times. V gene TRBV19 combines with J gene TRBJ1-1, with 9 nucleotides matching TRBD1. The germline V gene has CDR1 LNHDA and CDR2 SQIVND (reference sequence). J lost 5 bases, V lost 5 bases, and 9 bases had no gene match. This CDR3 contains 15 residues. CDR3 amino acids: CASSAGGTGQTEAFF. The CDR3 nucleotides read TGTGCCAGTAGTGCTGGAGGGACAGGGCAGACTGAAGCTTTCTTT.

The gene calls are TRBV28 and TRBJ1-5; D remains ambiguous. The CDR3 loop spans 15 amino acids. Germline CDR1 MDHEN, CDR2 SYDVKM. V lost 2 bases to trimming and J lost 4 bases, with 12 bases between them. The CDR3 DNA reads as TGTGCCAGCAGTTTAGCGGGCTCTTCAAATCAGCCCCAGCATTTT. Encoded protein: CASSLAGSSNQPQHF.

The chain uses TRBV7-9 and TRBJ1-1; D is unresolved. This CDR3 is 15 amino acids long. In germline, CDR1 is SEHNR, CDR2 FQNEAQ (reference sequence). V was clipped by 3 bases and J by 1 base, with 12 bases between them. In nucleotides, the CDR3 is TGTGCCAGCAGCTTTCCCGGACCCAAGAACACTGAAGCTTTCTTT. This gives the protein CASSFPGPKNTEAFF.

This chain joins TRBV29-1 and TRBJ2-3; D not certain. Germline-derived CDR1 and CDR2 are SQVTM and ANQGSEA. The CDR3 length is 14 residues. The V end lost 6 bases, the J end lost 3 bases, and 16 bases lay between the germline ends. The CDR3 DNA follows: TGCAGCGTCGGTGGACGACCTTCAACAGATACGCAGTATTTT. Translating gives CSVGGRPSTDTQYF.